This T cell receptor (beta chain) was identified in a study of T cells after yellow fever vaccination. This clonotype was seen a few times. The germline V and J ends were trimmed by 1 base and 3 bases, with 9 bases remaining between them. Germline V gene data show CDR1 as SGHAT and CDR2 as FQNNGV. There are 15 residues in the CDR3. TCRdb itself ran the 5' RACE reads through MiXCR, one entry per CDR3 protein. The data show 450,000 to 550,000 distinct CDR3 sequences, with 15% to 20% seen just once and over 11% held by the top ten. The genes are TRBV11-2 and TRBJ2-2; D is ambiguous. This TCR came from a man under 40 who received the YFV17D yellow fever vaccine. Sequencing was performed on PBMCs, taken 15 days after the yellow fever booster vaccination. The CDR3 nucleotides read TGTGCCAGCAGCTTAGGCGGCGGTTACACCGGGGAGCTGTTTTTT. It codes for CASSLGGGYTGELFF.